This T cell receptor (beta chain) was captured by sequencing in a study of CD8+CD57+ T cells in acquired aplastic anemia. Genomic DNA templated the TCR beta VDJ and CDR3 profiling. TCRdb used MiXCR to reprocess the reads, holding one entry per CDR3 protein. The data contain 120,000 or so distinct CDR3 sequences, under 65% of them singletons. Patients included in sequencing had previously demonstrated CD8+CD57+ cell expansion by flow cytometry. Each patient gave a blood sample that was collected before any therapy had been received. Germline V gives CDR1 SQVTM, CDR2 ANQGSEA. The CDR3 loop spans 16 amino acids. V was clipped by 4 bases and J by 0 bases, with 13 bases between them.

V is TRBV29-1 and J is TRBJ2-6; D gene ambiguous. Sequenced material: sorted CD4+, CD8+, or CD8+CD57+ T cells (not recorded which) from PBMCs. The TCR was taken from a human donor with aplastic anemia. The CDR3 spells CSVAAVLSSGANVLTF. For the CDR3, the DNA is TGCAGCGTTGCGGCGGTGTTGAGCTCTGGGGCCAACGTCCTGACTTTC.